This T cell receptor (beta chain) emerged from a study of blood T cell repertoires in COVID-19. Participants came from roughly 23 US areas, aged about 18 to 90 years. Original processing methods: Researchers report that nucleated cell counts were estimated from reference gene primer amplification. Sequenced by immunoSEQ multiplex PCR; TCRdb stores in-frame clones only, minus some. V, J and clone size derive from that table, while D and trimming were established from the DNA sequence. The repertoire holds fewer than 400,000 clones, roughly 89% seen once, with roughly 9.4% in the top ten. The TCR was taken from a woman between 50 and 59 years old who had recovered from COVID-19. The sequenced sample was PBMCs or T cells enriched from blood (not recorded which).

The CDR3: CASRPIGGRNEKLFF. The CDR3 DNA follows: TGTGCCAGCAGACCGATCGGCGGGCGCAATGAAAAACTGTTTTTT. V is TRBV6-5 and J is TRBJ1-4; D gene unclear. In germline, CDR1 is MNHEY, CDR2 SVGAGI. The CDR3 contains 15 residues. V lost 6 bases and J lost 5, with 16 bases in between.